The clone carrying this T cell receptor (beta chain) has a handful of counts. The data were produced by immunoSEQ multiplex PCR, yet TCRdb's version contains in-frame clones alone and is incomplete. Among some 170,000 clones listed, approximately 86% were seen once. The sample originates from a study of cytomegalovirus exposure and HLA in healthy donors. The CDR3 is made up of 18 amino acids. V was clipped by 4 bases and J by 0 bases; unmatched bases: 12. CDR1 is LNHDA and CDR2 is SQIVND in the germline V gene (reference sequence). Sequencing was done on a sample of PBMCs. This chain uses TRBV19 with TRBJ1-5; 7 bases agree with TRBD1. This sequence was found in a young woman in good health and CMV-seronegative. The CDR3 DNA follows: TGTGCCAGTAGTACCCCGGAACAGGGGCGGAATAGCAATCAGCCCCAGCATTTT. Translated: CASSTPEQGRNSNQPQHF.